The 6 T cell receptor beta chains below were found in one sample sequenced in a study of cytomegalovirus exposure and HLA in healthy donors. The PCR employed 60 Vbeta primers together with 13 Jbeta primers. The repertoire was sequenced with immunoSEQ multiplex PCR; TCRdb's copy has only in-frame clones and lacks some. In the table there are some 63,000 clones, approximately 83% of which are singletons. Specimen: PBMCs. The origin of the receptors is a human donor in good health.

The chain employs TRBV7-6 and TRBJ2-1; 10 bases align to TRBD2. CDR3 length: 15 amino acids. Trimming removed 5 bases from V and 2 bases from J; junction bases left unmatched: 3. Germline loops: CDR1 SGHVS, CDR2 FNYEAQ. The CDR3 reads CASSTTSGPYNEQFF. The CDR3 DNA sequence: TGTGCCAGCAGCACGACTAGCGGGCCCTACAATGAGCAGTTCTTC.

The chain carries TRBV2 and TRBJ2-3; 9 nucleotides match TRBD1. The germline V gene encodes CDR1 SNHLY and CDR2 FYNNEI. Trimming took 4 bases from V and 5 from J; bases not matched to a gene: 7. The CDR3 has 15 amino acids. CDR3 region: CASSGSRQGGDTQYF. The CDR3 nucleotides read TGTGCCAGCAGTGGGAGCCGACAGGGGGGAGATACGCAGTATTTT.

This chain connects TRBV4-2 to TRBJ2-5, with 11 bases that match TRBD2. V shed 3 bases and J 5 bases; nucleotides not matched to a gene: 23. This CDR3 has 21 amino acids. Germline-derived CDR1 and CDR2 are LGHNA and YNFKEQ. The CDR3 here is CASSHVHGASGGPSWVETQYF. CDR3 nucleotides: TGTGCCAGCAGCCACGTTCATGGGGCTAGCGGGGGGCCCTCCTGGGTCGAGACCCAGTACTTC.

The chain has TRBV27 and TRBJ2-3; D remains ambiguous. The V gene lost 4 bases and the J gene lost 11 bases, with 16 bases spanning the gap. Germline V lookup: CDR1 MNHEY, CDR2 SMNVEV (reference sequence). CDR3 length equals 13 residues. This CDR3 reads CASSSSSFQLQYF. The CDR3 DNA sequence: TGTGCCAGCAGTTCCTCTAGTTTCCAGTTGCAGTATTTT.

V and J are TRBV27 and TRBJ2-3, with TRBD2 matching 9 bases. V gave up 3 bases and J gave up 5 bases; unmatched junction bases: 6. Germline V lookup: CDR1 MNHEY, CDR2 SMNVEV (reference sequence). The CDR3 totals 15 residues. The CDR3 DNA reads TGTGCCAGCAGTTTTGGCGGGGGGGCAATAGATACGCAGTATTTT. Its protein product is CASSFGGGAIDTQYF.

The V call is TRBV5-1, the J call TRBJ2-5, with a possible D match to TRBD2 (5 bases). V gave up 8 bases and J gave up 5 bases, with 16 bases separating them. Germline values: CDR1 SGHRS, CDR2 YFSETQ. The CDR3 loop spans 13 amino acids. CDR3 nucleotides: TGCGCCAGTCAGACTTACTCGGGGGAGACCCAGTACTTC. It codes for CASQTYSGETQYF.